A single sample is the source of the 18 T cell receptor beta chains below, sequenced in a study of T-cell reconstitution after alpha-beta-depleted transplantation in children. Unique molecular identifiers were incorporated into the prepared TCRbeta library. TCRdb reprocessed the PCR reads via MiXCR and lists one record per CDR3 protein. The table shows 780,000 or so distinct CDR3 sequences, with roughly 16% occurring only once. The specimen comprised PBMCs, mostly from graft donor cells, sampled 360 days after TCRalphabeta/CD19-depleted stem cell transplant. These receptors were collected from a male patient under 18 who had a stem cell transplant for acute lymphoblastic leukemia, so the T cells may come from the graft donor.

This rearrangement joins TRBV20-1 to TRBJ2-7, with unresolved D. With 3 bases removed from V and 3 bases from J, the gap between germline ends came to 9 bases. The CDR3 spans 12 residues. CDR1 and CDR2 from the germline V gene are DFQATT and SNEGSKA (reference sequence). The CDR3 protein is CSARPVSYEQYF. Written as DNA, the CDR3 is TGCAGTGCTAGGCCCGTTAGCTACGAGCAGTACTTC.

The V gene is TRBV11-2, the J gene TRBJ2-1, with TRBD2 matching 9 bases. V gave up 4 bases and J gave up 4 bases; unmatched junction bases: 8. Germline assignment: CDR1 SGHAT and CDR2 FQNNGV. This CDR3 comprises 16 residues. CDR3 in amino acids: CASSYPGAGGYNEQFF. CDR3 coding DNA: TGTGCCAGCAGCTACCCGGGAGCGGGAGGATACAATGAGCAGTTCTTC.

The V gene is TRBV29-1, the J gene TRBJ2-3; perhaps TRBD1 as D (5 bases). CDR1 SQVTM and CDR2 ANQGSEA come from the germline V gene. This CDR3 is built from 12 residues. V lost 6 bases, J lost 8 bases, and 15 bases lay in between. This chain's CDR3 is CSVYTGHGTQYF. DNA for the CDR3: TGCAGCGTATATACAGGCCACGGTACGCAGTATTTT.

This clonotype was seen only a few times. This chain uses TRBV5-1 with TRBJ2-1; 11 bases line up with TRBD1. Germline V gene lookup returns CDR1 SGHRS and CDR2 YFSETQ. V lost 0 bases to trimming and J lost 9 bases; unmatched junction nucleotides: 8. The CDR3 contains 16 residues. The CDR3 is CASSLARDRGFGEQFF. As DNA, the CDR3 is TGCGCCAGCAGCTTGGCCCGGGACAGGGGGTTCGGTGAGCAGTTCTTC.

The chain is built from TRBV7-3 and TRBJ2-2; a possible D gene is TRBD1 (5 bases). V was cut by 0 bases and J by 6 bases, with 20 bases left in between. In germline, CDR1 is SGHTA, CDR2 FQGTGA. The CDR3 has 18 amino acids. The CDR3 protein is CASSLTSRFRGLPGELFF. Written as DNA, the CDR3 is TGTGCCAGCAGCTTAACGTCAAGGTTTAGGGGCCTCCCCGGGGAGCTGTTTTTT.

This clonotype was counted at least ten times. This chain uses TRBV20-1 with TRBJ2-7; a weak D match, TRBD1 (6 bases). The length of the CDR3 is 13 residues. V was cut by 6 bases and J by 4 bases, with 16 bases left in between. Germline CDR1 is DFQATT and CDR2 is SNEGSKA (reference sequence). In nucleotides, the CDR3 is TGCAGTGCACATGGACTCAGGGGTTACGAGCAGTACTTC. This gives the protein CSAHGLRGYEQYF.

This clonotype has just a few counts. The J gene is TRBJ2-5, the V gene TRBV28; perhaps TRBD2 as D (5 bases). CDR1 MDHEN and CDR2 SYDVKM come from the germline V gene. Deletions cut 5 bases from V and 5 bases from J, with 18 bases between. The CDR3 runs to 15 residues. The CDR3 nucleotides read TGTGCCAGCAGTGAATTGGCGGGTTTAGGGGAGACCCAGTACTTC. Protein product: CASSELAGLGETQYF.

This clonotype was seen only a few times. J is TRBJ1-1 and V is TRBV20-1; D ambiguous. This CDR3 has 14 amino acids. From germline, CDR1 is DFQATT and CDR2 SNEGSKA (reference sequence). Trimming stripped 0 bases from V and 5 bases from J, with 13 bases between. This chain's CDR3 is CSARDMQRITEAFF. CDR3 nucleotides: TGCAGTGCTAGAGATATGCAGCGAATAACTGAAGCTTTCTTT.

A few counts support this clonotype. CDR3 coding DNA: TGTGCCAGCAGCCGGACTAGCGGGAGGGTGTGGAATGAGCAGTTCTTC. This codes for CASSRTSGRVWNEQFF. The chain joins TRBV7-6 to TRBJ2-1; 15 bases map to TRBD2. Germline V gene lookup returns CDR1 SGHVS and CDR2 FNYEAQ. This CDR3 is built from 16 residues. The V segment lost 5 bases and the J segment 7 bases; nucleotides outside the gene matches: 6.

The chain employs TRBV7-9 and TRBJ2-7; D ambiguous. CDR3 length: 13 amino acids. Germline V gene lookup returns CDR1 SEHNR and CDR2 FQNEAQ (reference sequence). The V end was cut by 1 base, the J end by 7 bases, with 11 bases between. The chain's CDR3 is CASSLEVFGEQYF. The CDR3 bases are TGTGCCAGCAGCTTAGAAGTTTTTGGTGAGCAGTACTTC.

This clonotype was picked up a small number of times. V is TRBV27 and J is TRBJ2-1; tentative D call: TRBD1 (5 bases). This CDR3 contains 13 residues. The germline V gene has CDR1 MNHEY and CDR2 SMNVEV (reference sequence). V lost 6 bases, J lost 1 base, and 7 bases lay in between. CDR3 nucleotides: TGTGCCAGCAGACAGGTTTCCTACAATGAGCAGTTCTTC. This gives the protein CASRQVSYNEQFF.

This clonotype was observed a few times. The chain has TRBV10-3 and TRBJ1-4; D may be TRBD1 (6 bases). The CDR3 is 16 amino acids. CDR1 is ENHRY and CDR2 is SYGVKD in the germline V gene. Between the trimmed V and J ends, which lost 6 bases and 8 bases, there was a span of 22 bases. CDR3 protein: CAISERATGLREKLFF. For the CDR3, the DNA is TGTGCCATCAGCGAGAGGGCTACAGGGTTGAGAGAAAAACTGTTTTTT.

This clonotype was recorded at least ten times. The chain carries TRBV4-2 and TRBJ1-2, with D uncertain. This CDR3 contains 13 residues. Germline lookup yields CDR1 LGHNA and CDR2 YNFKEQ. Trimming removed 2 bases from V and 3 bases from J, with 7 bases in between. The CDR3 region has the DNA TGTGCCAGCAGCCAATTTAAGGACTATGGCTACACCTTC. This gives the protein CASSQFKDYGYTF.

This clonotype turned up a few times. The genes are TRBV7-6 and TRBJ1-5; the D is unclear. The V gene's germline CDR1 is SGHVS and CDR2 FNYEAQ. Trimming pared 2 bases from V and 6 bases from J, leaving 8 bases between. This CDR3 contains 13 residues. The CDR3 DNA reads TGTGCCAGCAGCTTAACGACGGCTCAGCCCCAGCATTTT. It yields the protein CASSLTTAQPQHF.

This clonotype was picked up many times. The CDR3 region is CASSPGEDSYGYTF. The CDR3 region has the DNA TGTGCCAGCAGTCCAGGGGAGGATTCCTATGGCTACACCTTC. The rearrangement links TRBV27 to TRBJ1-2; possibly TRBD1 for D (6 bases). Germline CDR1 is MNHEY and CDR2 is SMNVEV (reference sequence). This CDR3 has 14 amino acids. V lost 5 bases to trimming and J lost 4 bases, with 14 bases between them.

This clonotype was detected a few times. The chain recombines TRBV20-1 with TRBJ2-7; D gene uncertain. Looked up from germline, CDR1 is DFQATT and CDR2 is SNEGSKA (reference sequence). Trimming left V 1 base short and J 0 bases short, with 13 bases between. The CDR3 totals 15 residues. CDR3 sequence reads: CSARVASQPSYEQYF. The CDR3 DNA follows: TGCAGTGCTAGAGTAGCAAGCCAACCCTCCTACGAGCAGTACTTC.

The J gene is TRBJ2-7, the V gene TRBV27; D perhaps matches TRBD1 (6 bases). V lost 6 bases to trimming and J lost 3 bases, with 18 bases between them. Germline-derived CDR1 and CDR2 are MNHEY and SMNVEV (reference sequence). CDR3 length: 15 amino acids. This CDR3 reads CASRPRQETIYEQYF. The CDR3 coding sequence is TGTGCCAGCAGACCCAGACAGGAAACCATCTACGAGCAGTACTTC.

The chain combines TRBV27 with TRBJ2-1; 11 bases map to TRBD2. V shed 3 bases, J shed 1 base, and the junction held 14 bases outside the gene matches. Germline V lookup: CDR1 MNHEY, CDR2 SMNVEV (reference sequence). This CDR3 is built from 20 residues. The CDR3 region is CASSFGPGLAVYTSYNEQFF. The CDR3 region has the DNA TGTGCCAGCAGTTTCGGGCCGGGACTAGCGGTATATACATCCTACAATGAGCAGTTCTTC.